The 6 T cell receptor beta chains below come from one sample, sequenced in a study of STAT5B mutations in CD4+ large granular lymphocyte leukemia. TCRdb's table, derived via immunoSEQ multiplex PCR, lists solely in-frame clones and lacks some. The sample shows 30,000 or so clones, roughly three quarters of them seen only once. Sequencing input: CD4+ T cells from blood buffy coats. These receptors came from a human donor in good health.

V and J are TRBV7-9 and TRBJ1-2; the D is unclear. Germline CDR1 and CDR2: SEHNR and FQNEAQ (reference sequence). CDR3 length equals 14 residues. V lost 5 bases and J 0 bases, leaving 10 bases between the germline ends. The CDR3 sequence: CASSADLSNYGYTF. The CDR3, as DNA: TGTGCCAGCAGCGCTGATCTATCTAACTATGGCTACACCTTC.

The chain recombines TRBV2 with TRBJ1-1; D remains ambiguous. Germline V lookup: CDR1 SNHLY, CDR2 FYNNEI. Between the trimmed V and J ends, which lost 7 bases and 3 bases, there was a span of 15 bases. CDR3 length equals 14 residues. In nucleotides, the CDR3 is TGTGCCAGCATCCTAGATGGGGTATACACTGAAGCTTTCTTT. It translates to CASILDGVYTEAFF.

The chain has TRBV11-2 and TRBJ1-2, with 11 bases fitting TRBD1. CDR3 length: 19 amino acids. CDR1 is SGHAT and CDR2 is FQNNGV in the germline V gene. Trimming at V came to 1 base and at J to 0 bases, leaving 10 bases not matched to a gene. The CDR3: CASSLGFADRGLANYGYTF. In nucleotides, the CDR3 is TGTGCCAGCAGCTTAGGGTTCGCGGACAGGGGGCTAGCTAACTATGGCTACACCTTC.

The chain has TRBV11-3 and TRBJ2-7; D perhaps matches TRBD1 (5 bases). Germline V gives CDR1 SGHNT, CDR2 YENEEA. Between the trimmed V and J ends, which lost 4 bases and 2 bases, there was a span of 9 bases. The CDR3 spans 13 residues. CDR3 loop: CASSSDSTYEQYF. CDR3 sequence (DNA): TGTGCCAGCAGCTCAGACAGTACCTACGAGCAGTACTTC.

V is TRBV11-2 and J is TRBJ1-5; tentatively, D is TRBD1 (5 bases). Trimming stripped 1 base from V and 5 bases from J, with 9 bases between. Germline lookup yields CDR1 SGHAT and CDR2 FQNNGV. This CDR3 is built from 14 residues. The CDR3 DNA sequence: TGTGCCAGCAGCTTAGGAACAGGTCATCAGCCCCAGCATTTT. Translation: CASSLGTGHQPQHF.

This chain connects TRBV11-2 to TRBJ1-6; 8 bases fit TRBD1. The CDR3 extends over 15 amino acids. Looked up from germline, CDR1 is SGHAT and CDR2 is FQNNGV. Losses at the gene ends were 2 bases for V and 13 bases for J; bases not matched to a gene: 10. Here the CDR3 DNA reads TGTGCCAGCAGCTTACTAGGACAGGGAATGTCGCCCCTCCACTTT. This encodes CASSLLGQGMSPLHF.